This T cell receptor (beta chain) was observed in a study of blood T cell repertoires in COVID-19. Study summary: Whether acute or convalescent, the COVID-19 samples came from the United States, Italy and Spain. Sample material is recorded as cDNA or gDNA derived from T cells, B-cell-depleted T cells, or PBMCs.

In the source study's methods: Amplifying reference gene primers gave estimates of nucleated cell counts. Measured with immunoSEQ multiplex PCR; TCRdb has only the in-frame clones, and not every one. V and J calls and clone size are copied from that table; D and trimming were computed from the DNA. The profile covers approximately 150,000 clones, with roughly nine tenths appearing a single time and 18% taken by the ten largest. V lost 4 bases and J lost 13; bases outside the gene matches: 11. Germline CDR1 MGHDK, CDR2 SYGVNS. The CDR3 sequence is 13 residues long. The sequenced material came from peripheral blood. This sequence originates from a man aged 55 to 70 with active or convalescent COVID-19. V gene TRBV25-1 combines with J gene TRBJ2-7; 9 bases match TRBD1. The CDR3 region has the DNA TGTGCCAGCAGTGTGAACCCCCGGGACAGGGTATACTTC. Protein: CASSVNPRDRVYF.